The 20 T cell receptor beta chains below come from one sample, sequenced in a study of T-cell memory formation after mild COVID-19. TCRdb itself ran the 5' RACE reads through MiXCR, one entry per CDR3 protein. The sample has 350,000 to 400,000 distinct CDR3 sequences, around 15% seen once. The material sequenced was PBMCs or a T cell subset sorted from them (not recorded which). These TCRs come from a young man who had mild COVID-19 (a few samples of this study predate the infection). Cell type and time point are not known.

The genes are TRBV5-1 and TRBJ1-1; no clear D. Deletions cut 4 bases from V and 1 base from J, with 14 bases between. CDR1 is SGHRS and CDR2 is YFSETQ in the germline V gene. This CDR3 spans 15 amino acids. CDR3 nucleotides: TGCGCCAGCAGCCTTCTTGGTGGCGGGAACACTGAAGCTTTCTTT. It yields the protein CASSLLGGGNTEAFF.

This clonotype occurred many times. V is TRBV4-1 and J is TRBJ2-5; D is undetermined. Trimming stripped 6 bases from V and 6 bases from J, with 14 bases between. The CDR3 length is 13 residues. Germline V CDR1 and CDR2: MGHRA, YSYEKL. For the CDR3, the DNA is TGCGCCAGCAGTCCCTTGGACCCGAAGACCCAGTACTTC. This encodes CASSPLDPKTQYF.

This chain connects TRBV11-1 to TRBJ2-1; the D is unclear. The germline gives CDR1 SGHAT, CDR2 FQDESV (reference sequence). Trimming removed 5 bases from V and 1 base from J, with 12 bases in between. The CDR3 is 15 residues long. The CDR3 region is CASSASGKSYNEQFF. DNA of the CDR3: TGTGCCAGCAGCGCAAGTGGGAAATCCTACAATGAGCAGTTCTTC.

This clonotype was counted between two and nine times. The rearrangement links TRBV5-1 to TRBJ1-3, with TRBD1 as a possible D gene (6 bases). CDR3 length equals 13 residues. The V and J ends lost 7 bases and 8 bases respectively, with 16 bases between them. CDR1 and CDR2 (germline): SGHRS, YFSETQ. The DNA for the CDR3 is TGCGCCAGCTCGCCGGACAGTCAAGACACCATATATTTT. It yields the protein CASSPDSQDTIYF.

This clonotype was found a few times. CDR3 sequence reads: CASSLAGDRGRSYGYTF. In DNA, the CDR3 is TGTGCCAGCAGCTTAGCTGGGGACAGGGGTCGGTCCTATGGCTACACCTTC. The chain employs TRBV7-2 and TRBJ1-2; TRBD1 matches 10 bases. V shed 0 bases and J 4 bases; nucleotides not matched to a gene: 8. CDR1 and CDR2 (germline): SGHTA, FQGNSA. The CDR3 runs to 17 residues.

The chain combines TRBV4-3 with TRBJ1-2; TRBD1 agrees at 7 bases. The V gene's germline CDR1 is LGHNA and CDR2 YSLEER. Losses at the gene ends were 3 bases for V and 8 bases for J; bases not matched to a gene: 12. The CDR3 loop spans 15 amino acids. CDR3 sequence reads: CASSHTGTASGGYTF. The CDR3 DNA reads as TGCGCCAGCAGCCACACCGGGACAGCTTCTGGAGGCTACACCTTC.

The table lists this clonotype with a few counts. V usage is TRBV24-1 and J usage is TRBJ2-1, with D maybe TRBD1 (5 bases). The CDR3 is 14 residues long. CDR1 and CDR2 (germline): KGHDR, SFDVKD. V was shortened by 5 bases and J by 7 bases, with 14 bases between the two germline ends. CDR3 sequence (DNA): TGTGCCACCAGTGGGTCAGGGTCCAAGAATGAGCAGTTCTTC. It yields the protein CATSGSGSKNEQFF.

This clonotype has a count of ten or more. This chain uses TRBV4-3 with TRBJ2-4, with unresolved D. There are 16 residues in the CDR3. V lost 2 bases and J lost 0, with 11 bases in between. From germline, CDR1 is LGHNA and CDR2 YSLEER. Written as DNA, the CDR3 is TGCGCCAGCAGCCAAAGCTCGGGTCTAGCCAAAAACATTCAGTACTTC. Translated, it gives CASSQSSGLAKNIQYF.

The J gene is TRBJ2-1, the V gene TRBV4-2; D not certain. Between the trimmed V and J ends, which lost 4 bases and 5 bases, there was a span of 15 bases. The germline V gene has CDR1 LGHNA and CDR2 YNFKEQ. The CDR3 has 15 amino acids. This CDR3 is CASSPLSIGNNEQFF. As DNA, the CDR3 is TGTGCCAGCAGCCCCCTTTCCATTGGCAACAATGAGCAGTTCTTC.

V gene TRBV12-5 combines with J gene TRBJ2-4; D uncertain. This CDR3 region has 11 residues. V gave up 4 bases and J gave up 13 bases, with 11 bases separating them. Per germline, CDR1 LGHNT and CDR2 FRNRAP. The CDR3 DNA follows: TGTGCTAGTGGTTGGGAACGGCCCCAGTACTTC. Protein product: CASGWERPQYF.

V gene TRBV7-3 combines with J gene TRBJ2-1; 13 bases match TRBD2. Germline assignment: CDR1 SGHTA and CDR2 FQGTGA. The CDR3 length is 18 residues. V shed 4 bases, J shed 0 bases, and the junction held 6 bases outside the gene matches. CDR3 residues: CASSSTSGGTSSYNEQFF. The CDR3 DNA follows: TGTGCCAGCAGCTCGACTAGCGGGGGGACCAGCTCCTACAATGAGCAGTTCTTC. Filled out from reference TRBV7-3 and TRBJ2-1, the complete variable domain reads GAGVSQTPSNKVTEKGKYVELRCDPISGHTALYWYRQSLGQGPEFLIYFQGTGAADDSGLPNDRFFAVRPEGSVSTLKIQRTERGDSAVYLCASSSTSGGTSSYNEQFFGPGTRLTVL.

The genes are TRBV2 and TRBJ1-1, with a weak D call TRBD1 (5 bases). CDR3 length: 14 residues. Germline assignment: CDR1 SNHLY and CDR2 FYNNEI. Trimming removed 6 bases from V and 7 bases from J, with 18 bases in between. CDR3 DNA sequence: TGTGCCAGCAGGGCGCAAACTCTGGGGGATGAAGCTTTCTTT. It specifies CASRAQTLGDEAFF.

CDR3 region: CASSLMGQAYGYTF. The CDR3, as DNA: TGTGCCAGCAGCTTAATGGGACAGGCCTATGGCTACACCTTC. The chain couples TRBV7-8 to TRBJ1-2, with 8 nucleotides matching TRBD1. CDR1 is SGHVS, CDR2 FQNEAQ, per germline. The junction had 3 bases not matched to a gene; V was cut back by 2 bases and J by 4 bases. There are 14 residues in the CDR3. Filled out from reference TRBV7-8 and TRBJ1-2, the complete variable domain reads GAGVSQSPRYKVAKRGQDVALRCDPISGHVSLFWYQQALGQGPEFLTYFQNEAQLDKSGLPSDRFFAERPEGSVSTLKIQRTQQEDSAVYLCASSLMGQAYGYTFGSGTRLTVV.

Only a few counts were recorded for this clonotype. The gene calls are TRBV29-1 and TRBJ1-1; D possibly corresponds to TRBD1 (6 bases). V lost 1 base and J lost 0, with 12 bases in between. This CDR3 comprises 15 residues. Germline assignment: CDR1 SQVTM and CDR2 ANQGSEA. CDR3 in amino acids: CSVEGDIRMNTEAFF. DNA for the CDR3: TGCAGCGTTGAAGGGGACATTAGGATGAACACTGAAGCTTTCTTT.

This clonotype showed up just a few times. This chain links TRBV20-1 with TRBJ2-7; 8 nucleotides agree with TRBD1. The V and J ends lost 4 bases and 0 bases, in that order; junction bases with no gene match: 26. The CDR3 sequence is 21 residues long. Germline assignment: CDR1 DFQATT and CDR2 SNEGSKA (reference sequence). The CDR3, as DNA: TGCAGTGCTACCGGGACAGGATGGTATGGGGATGGATTGAGGAGCTCCTACGAGCAGTACTTC. Translating it yields CSATGTGWYGDGLRSSYEQYF.

At least ten counts were recorded for this clonotype. The chain combines TRBV7-2 with TRBJ1-1, with TRBD1 as a possible D gene (6 bases). CDR3 size: 15 residues. CDR1 is SGHTA, CDR2 FQGNSA, per germline. Trimming removed 2 bases from V and 1 base from J, with 11 bases in between. This chain's CDR3 is CASSLQGWGNTEAFF. CDR3 coding DNA: TGTGCCAGCAGCTTACAGGGGTGGGGGAACACTGAAGCTTTCTTT.

The V call is TRBV29-1, the J call TRBJ1-2; D is unresolved. CDR1 is SQVTM, CDR2 ANQGSEA, per germline. This CDR3 spans 14 amino acids. Between the trimmed V and J ends, which lost 8 bases and 6 bases, there was a span of 22 bases. CDR3 protein: CSSAREVSMHGYTF. For the CDR3, the DNA is TGCAGCTCGGCCCGGGAAGTTAGTATGCATGGCTACACCTTC.

This clonotype has more than one count but fewer than ten. V usage is TRBV6-2 or TRBV6-3 and J usage is TRBJ1-5, with D possibly TRBD1 on 5 matching bases. There are 11 residues in the CDR3. V gave up 11 bases and J gave up 5 bases, with 10 bases separating them. The germline gives CDR1 MNHEY, CDR2 SVGEGT. The CDR3 protein is CALGGDQPQHF. Written as DNA, the CDR3 is TGTGCCCTTGGAGGGGATCAGCCCCAGCATTTT.

This chain uses TRBV6-2 or TRBV6-3 with TRBJ1-5; tentative D call: TRBD1 (6 bases). The CDR3 spans 16 residues. V was trimmed by 3 bases and J by 3 bases, leaving 15 bases between them. Germline-derived CDR1 and CDR2 are MNHEY and SVGEGT. The CDR3 reads CASSYYPRGNNQPQHF. In nucleotides, the CDR3 is TGTGCCAGCAGTTATTACCCCAGGGGTAACAATCAGCCCCAGCATTTT.

This clonotype was detected only a few times. The chain joins TRBV12-3 or TRBV12-4 to TRBJ2-2, with D unresolved. This CDR3 has 13 amino acids. Trimming left V 6 bases short and J 1 base short, with 6 bases between. Here the CDR3 DNA reads TGTGCCAGCAGCCCACTGAACACCGGGGAGCTGTTTTTT. Translated: CASSPLNTGELFF.